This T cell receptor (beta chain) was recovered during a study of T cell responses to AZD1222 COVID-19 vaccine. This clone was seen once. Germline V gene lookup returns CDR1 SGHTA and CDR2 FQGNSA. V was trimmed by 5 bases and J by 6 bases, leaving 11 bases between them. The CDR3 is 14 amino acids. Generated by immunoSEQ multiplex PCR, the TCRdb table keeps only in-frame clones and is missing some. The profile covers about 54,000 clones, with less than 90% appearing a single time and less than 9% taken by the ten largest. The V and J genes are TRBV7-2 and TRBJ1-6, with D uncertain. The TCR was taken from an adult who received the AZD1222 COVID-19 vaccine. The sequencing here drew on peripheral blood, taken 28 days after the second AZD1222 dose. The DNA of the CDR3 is TGTGCCAGCAGCCCGCTGGGTACTAATTCACCCCTCCACTTT. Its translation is CASSPLGTNSPLHF.